This entry lists 19 T cell receptor beta chains sequenced from one sample in a study of control samples from healthy donors and cancer patients. The data were produced by immunoSEQ multiplex PCR, yet TCRdb's version contains in-frame clones alone and is incomplete. Among around 130,000 clones listed, 87% were seen once. Sequencing was done on a sample of blood. Receptor source: a man between 25 and 39 years old in good health.

The J gene is TRBJ1-5, the V gene TRBV27; no reliable D call. The germline gives CDR1 MNHEY, CDR2 SMNVEV (reference sequence). The CDR3 extends over 13 amino acids. Trimming shortened V by 4 bases and J by 2 bases, and 6 bases separated the two germline ends. In DNA form, the CDR3 reads TGTGCCAGCAGTTACGACGGCAATCAGCCCCAGCATTTT. Translation gives CASSYDGNQPQHF.

The V and J genes are TRBV28 and TRBJ2-5, with TRBD2 matching 12 bases. The CDR3 is 15 residues long. CDR1 is MDHEN and CDR2 is SYDVKM in the germline V gene. Losses at the gene ends were 3 bases for V and 5 bases for J; bases not matched to a gene: 4. CDR3 protein: CASSLRLAGVETQYF. CDR3 nucleotide sequence: TGTGCCAGCAGTTTGAGACTAGCGGGGGTTGAGACCCAGTACTTC.

The chain employs TRBV2 and TRBJ1-1; 7 bases align to TRBD1. The CDR3 loop spans 14 amino acids. V shed 6 bases and J 1 base; nucleotides not matched to a gene: 5. The germline gives CDR1 SNHLY, CDR2 FYNNEI. CDR3 bases: TGTGCCAGCAGAACACAGGGGCCGAACACTGAAGCTTTCTTT. Translating it yields CASRTQGPNTEAFF.

This chain connects TRBV18 to TRBJ2-5; 13 nucleotides align to TRBD2. The CDR3 length is 15 residues. CDR1 is KGHSH and CDR2 is LQKENI in the germline V gene. Trimming removed 8 bases from V and 5 bases from J; junction bases left unmatched: 8. The CDR3: CASPGTSGVTETQYF. Written as DNA, the CDR3 is TGTGCCAGCCCCGGGACTAGCGGGGTAACGGAGACCCAGTACTTC.

The rearrangement links TRBV10-3 to TRBJ1-2; 8 bases line up with TRBD1. CDR1 is ENHRY, CDR2 SYGVKD, per germline. The CDR3 extends over 13 amino acids. After removal of 7 bases from V and 6 bases from J, the junction contained 7 bases not matched to a gene. In DNA, the CDR3 is TGTGCCATCATGCAGGTACAGGGGGATGGCTACACCTTC. This sequence encodes CAIMQVQGDGYTF.

The chain carries TRBV6-5 and TRBJ2-4; D gene ambiguous. This CDR3 is 15 amino acids long. V was pared by 7 bases and J by 0 bases, with 13 bases between. Germline values: CDR1 MNHEY, CDR2 SVGAGI. In nucleotides, the CDR3 is TGTGCCAGCAAGACACCTGCCATAGCCAAAAACATTCAGTACTTC. Its protein is CASKTPAIAKNIQYF.

The chain carries TRBV6-6 and TRBJ2-7; D tentatively fits TRBD1 or TRBD2 (5 bases each). Germline assignment: CDR1 MNHNY and CDR2 SVGAGI (reference sequence). This CDR3 contains 14 residues. V was clipped by 2 bases and J by 7 bases, with 15 bases between them. The CDR3, as DNA: TGTGCCAGCAGTTACGGTGGGGACCCTGGAGAGCAGTACTTC. Protein product: CASSYGGDPGEQYF.

This chain uses TRBV14 with TRBJ2-2; D possibly corresponds to TRBD1 (5 bases). CDR3 length: 13 amino acids. The germline V gene has CDR1 SGHDN and CDR2 FVKESK. Trimming cost V 5 bases and J 6 bases, with 10 bases left between them. Here the CDR3 reads CASSSQGPGELFF. CDR3 nucleotides: TGTGCCAGCAGCTCCCAGGGCCCCGGGGAGCTGTTTTTT.

The chain couples TRBV29-1 to TRBJ1-1; TRBD1 matches 8 bases. There are 14 residues in the CDR3. The V gene end was trimmed by 4 bases and the J gene end by 3 bases; junction bases not matched to a gene: 7. Per germline, CDR1 SQVTM and CDR2 ANQGSEA. The CDR3 DNA reads TGCAGCGTTGTTGTCCAGGGGGCTGACACTGAAGCTTTCTTT. Translating it yields CSVVVQGADTEAFF.

The genes are TRBV15 and TRBJ1-5; perhaps TRBD1 as D (5 bases). CDR1 and CDR2 from the germline V gene are LNHNV and YYDKDF (reference sequence). This CDR3 is 19 amino acids long. V was shortened by 1 base and J by 0 bases, with 19 bases between the two germline ends. CDR3 DNA: TGTGCCACCAGCAGAGGGGTCGGGGGGTTTTTTGGTAGCAATCAGCCCCAGCATTTT. Its translation is CATSRGVGGFFGSNQPQHF.

A note on this clone: At one of its ends the junction is not consistent with the germline gene, which may arise from a read error. At the DNA level, this CDR3 is encoded by other sequences in the same sample as well. The V and J genes are TRBV5-1 and TRBJ1-4; TRBD1 is a possible D gene (5 bases). CDR3 size: 14 residues. Germline V gene lookup returns CDR1 SGHRS and CDR2 YFSETQ. The CDR3 nucleotides read TGCGCCAGCAGTTTGGCCGGGGGAGATGAAAAACTGTTTTTT. This translates into CASSLAGGDEKLFF. The full variable domain, rest sourced from reference TRBV5-1 and TRBJ1-4, is KAGVTQTPRYLIKTRGQQVTLSCSPISGHRSVSWYQQTPGQGLQFLFEYFSETQRNKGNFPGRFSGRQFSNSRSEMNVSTLELGDSALYLCASSLAGGDEKLFFGSGTQLSVL.

This clone was detected a few times. This rearrangement joins TRBV29-1 to TRBJ2-5, with 7 nucleotides matching TRBD1. The CDR3 contains 13 residues. Germline V lookup: CDR1 SQVTM, CDR2 ANQGSEA. J was trimmed by 4 bases and V by 7 bases; bases with no gene match: 9. The CDR3 loop reads CSARQGEGETQYF. The CDR3 DNA reads TGCAGCGCAAGACAGGGCGAGGGAGAGACCCAGTACTTC.

The V call is TRBV4-2, the J call TRBJ2-3; 7 nucleotides match TRBD2. The CDR3 extends over 15 amino acids. V lost 1 base to trimming and J lost 2 bases; unmatched junction nucleotides: 3. The V gene's germline CDR1 is LGHNA and CDR2 YNFKEQ. CDR3 region: CASSQGGGPTDTQYF. The CDR3 coding sequence is TGTGCCAGCAGCCAAGGCGGGGGACCCACAGATACGCAGTATTTT.

The sample holds one count of this clone. CDR3 loop: CASTLSDSHGYTF. For the CDR3, the DNA is TGTGCCAGCACCCTTTCGGACAGCCATGGCTACACCTTC. The chain uses TRBV6-5 and TRBJ1-2, with D maybe TRBD1 (6 bases). Trimming shortened V by 7 bases and J by 6 bases, and 15 bases separated the two germline ends. Germline V CDR1 and CDR2: MNHEY, SVGAGI. The CDR3 totals 13 residues.

The chain combines TRBV19 with TRBJ2-5; D is possibly TRBD1 (5 bases). The germline V gene encodes CDR1 LNHDA and CDR2 SQIVND (reference sequence). V lost 5 bases and J lost 7, with 11 bases in between. The CDR3 has 12 residues. DNA of the CDR3: TGTGCCAGTAGTCAGGGATTTGGGACCCAGTACTTC. Translating gives CASSQGFGTQYF. The variable domain in full, with the rest retrieved from reference TRBV19 and TRBJ2-5, is DGGITQSPKYLFRKEGQNVTLSCEQNLNHDAMYWYRQDPGQGLRLIYYSQIVNDFQKGDIAEGYSVSREKKESFPLTVTSAQKNPTAFYLCASSQGFGTQYFGPGTRLLVL.

CDR3 bases: TGTGCCAGCAGCCAAGGACGGTTGGCGGGGGGCTACACCTTC. Translated, it gives CASSQGRLAGGYTF. The rearrangement links TRBV14 to TRBJ1-2; no definite D call. CDR1 is SGHDN and CDR2 is FVKESK in the germline V gene. This CDR3 comprises 14 residues. V shed 1 base and J shed 8 bases, with 14 bases lying between them.

This clone was recorded a few times. The chain combines TRBV24-1 with TRBJ2-1; 7 nucleotides agree with TRBD1. V lost 3 bases, J lost 1 base, and 5 bases stayed unmatched. CDR1 KGHDR and CDR2 SFDVKD come from the germline V gene. This CDR3 has 16 residues. As DNA, the CDR3 is TGTGCCACCAGTGATCGACAGGGATCTTCCTACAATGAGCAGTTCTTC. It translates to CATSDRQGSSYNEQFF.

This chain connects TRBV19 to TRBJ2-6; 7 nucleotides line up with TRBD1. The CDR3 loop spans 15 amino acids. Germline CDR1 reads LNHDA; CDR2 reads SQIVND (reference sequence). V lost 6 bases and J lost 3; bases outside the gene matches: 5. CDR3 protein: CASRVTGFGANVLTF. For the CDR3, the DNA is TGTGCCAGTAGAGTGACAGGGTTTGGGGCCAACGTCCTGACTTTC.

V usage is TRBV24-1 and J usage is TRBJ1-1, with D perhaps TRBD1 (6 bases). This CDR3 is 14 amino acids long. V was cut by 4 bases and J by 0 bases, with 8 bases left in between. In germline, CDR1 is KGHDR, CDR2 SFDVKD. The CDR3: CATSEGGLNTEAFF. Written as DNA, the CDR3 is TGTGCCACCAGTGAGGGGGGCTTGAACACTGAAGCTTTCTTT.